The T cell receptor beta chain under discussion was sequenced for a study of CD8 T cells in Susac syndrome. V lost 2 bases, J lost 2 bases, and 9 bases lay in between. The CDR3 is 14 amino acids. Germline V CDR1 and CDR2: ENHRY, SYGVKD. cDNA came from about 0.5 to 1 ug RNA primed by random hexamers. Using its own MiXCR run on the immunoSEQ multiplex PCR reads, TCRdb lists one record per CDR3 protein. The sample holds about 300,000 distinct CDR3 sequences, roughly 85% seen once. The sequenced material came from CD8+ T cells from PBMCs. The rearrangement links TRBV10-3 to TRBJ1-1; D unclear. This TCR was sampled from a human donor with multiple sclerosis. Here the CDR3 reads CAISEPDINTEAFF. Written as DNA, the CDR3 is TGTGCCATCAGTGAGCCCGACATTAACACTGAAGCTTTCTTT.